This T cell receptor beta chain was recovered during a study of cytomegalovirus exposure and HLA in healthy donors. Study context: When 300 to 400 donors were genotyped, 80% to 90% of them were found to fall in the Caucasian-associated ancestry cluster.

The PCR used 60 Vbeta and 13 Jbeta primers. Generated by immunoSEQ multiplex PCR, the TCRdb table keeps only in-frame clones and is missing some. The table has fewer than 200,000 clones, roughly four fifths seen once. From germline, CDR1 is SGHVS and CDR2 FQNEAQ. The trim removed 5 bases at V and 12 bases at J, leaving 12 bases unmatched. This CDR3 comprises 13 residues. As to this clone: The antigen is not known.

Study-level findings and limits: Within an earlier analysis, most TCR beta V segments proved productive either about 87% or about 30% of the time.

At sampling all donors were nominally healthy, likely with unrecorded immune exposures. The TCR originated in a man aged 45-60 years in good health and CMV-seropositive. The chain couples TRBV7-8 to TRBJ2-7; 8 bases are shared with TRBD2. The specimen sequenced was PBMCs. CDR3 DNA: TGTGCCAGCAGCCCGGAATTAGCGGGGCGAATGTACTTC. Residues: CASSPELAGRMYF.